This is a list of T cell receptor beta chains from one sample in a study of T cell repertoires in cytomegalovirus infection. MiXCR was run by TCRdb on the reads, yielding one entry per CDR3 protein. There are 510,000 or so distinct CDR3 sequences in the sample; less than 30% occur only once, and about 13% lies in the top ten. The sample was PBMCs. All receptors come from a human donor in good health (CMV status not recorded). Some clones in this sample may be carry-over from other donors' samples. Each CDR3 is given with its conserved first and last residue. D genes are given only for firm matches. A clone size is listed for some rows: how often the clone was seen (once, few, many), or a class if it is expanded.

V,D,J,size,CDR3,DNA
TRBV4-1,TRBD2,TRBJ2-1,.,CASSQASFTSVVSYNEQSF,TGCGCCAGCAGCCAAGCTTCTTTCACTAGCGTCGTCTCCTACAATGAGCAGTCCTTC
TRBV4-2,TRBD2,TRBJ2-1,.,CASSQERGGRYNEQFF,TGTGCCAGCAGCCAAGAGCGGGGAGGGCGGTACAATGAGCAGTTCTTC
TRBV7-2,TRBD1,TRBJ2-3,few,CASSPARGLDTQYF,TGTGCCAGCAGCCCCGCAAGGGGGCTGGATACGCAGTATTTT
TRBV6-1,TRBD2,TRBJ2-3,few,CASSLRPRGGADTQYF,TGTGCCAGCAGCCTACGTCCTCGGGGGGGGGCAGATACGCAGTATTTT
TRBV12-3/TRBV12-4,.,TRBJ2-7,.,CASSQDRAQYF,TGTGCCAGCAGTCAAGACCGGGCCCAGTACTTC
TRBV7-2,.,TRBJ2-1,many,CASSLSLPPNEQFF,TGTGCCAGCAGCTTAAGTCTACCGCCGAATGAGCAGTTCTTC
TRBV6-5,TRBD2,TRBJ2-7,.,CASSYSAGGIYEQYF,TGTGCCAGCAGTTACTCAGCGGGAGGAATTTACGAGCAGTACTTC
TRBV7-2,.,TRBJ1-2,many,CASGAETNYGYTF,TGTGCCAGTGGGGCCGAAACTAACTATGGCTACACCTTC
TRBV7-2,.,TRBJ1-6,many,CASSFAAEKSPLHF,TGTGCCAGCAGCTTTGCGGCCGAAAAATCACCCCTCCACTTT
TRBV6-5,TRBD1,TRBJ2-5,once,CASRTGTGYYETQYF,TGTGCCAGCAGAACCGGGACAGGGTACTACGAGACCCAGTACTTC
TRBV7-8,TRBD2,TRBJ2-3,many,CASSPPSGRGTDTQYF,TGTGCCAGCAGCCCCCCTAGCGGGAGGGGCACAGATACGCAGTATTTT
TRBV7-9,.,TRBJ1-5,many,CASSLGGQDRQPQHF,TGTGCCAGCAGCTTAGGGGGACAAGATCGTCAGCCCCAGCATTTT
TRBV7-3,.,TRBJ2-2,.,CASSRRAAGTGELFF,TGTGCCAGCAGCCGCAGGGCCGCAGGTACCGGGGAGCTGTTTTTT
TRBV6-2/TRBV6-3,TRBD1,TRBJ1-1,.,CASSSDRDEAFF,TGTGCCAGCAGCTCGGACAGGGATGAAGCTTTCTTT
TRBV20-1,.,TRBJ1-3,few,CSARDDGKGTIYF,TGCAGTGCTAGAGATGACGGGAAGGGCACCATATATTTT
TRBV7-9,TRBD2,TRBJ2-1,.,CASSRTGTRARYNEQFF,TGTGCCAGCAGCAGAACCGGGACTAGAGCCCGTTACAATGAGCAGTTCTTC
TRBV7-6,TRBD1,TRBJ1-5,.,CASSVKQGDHSNQPQHF,TGTGCCAGCAGCGTCAAACAGGGGGACCATAGCAATCAGCCCCAGCATTTT
TRBV15,.,TRBJ1-5,.,CATSRDLQKTNQPQHF,TGTGCCACCAGCAGAGATCTACAGAAAACCAATCAGCCCCAGCATTTT
TRBV12-3/TRBV12-4,TRBD2,TRBJ2-1,many,CASRPGTSSYNEQFF,TGTGCCAGCAGGCCCGGGACTAGCAGTTACAATGAGCAGTTCTTC
TRBV28,TRBD2,TRBJ2-1,.,CASSSGLAGPLWDEQFF,TGTGCCAGCAGTTCGGGACTAGCGGGGCCTCTTTGGGATGAGCAGTTCTTC
TRBV12-3/TRBV12-4,.,TRBJ2-7,few,CASSRGSASTSYEQYF,TGTGCCAGCAGCCGTGGGAGCGCCTCGACATCCTACGAGCAGTACTTC
TRBV12-3/TRBV12-4,TRBD1,TRBJ1-5,.,CASSPGTGIGQPQHF,TGTGCCAGCAGCCCCGGGACAGGGATTGGTCAGCCCCAGCATTTT
TRBV4-1,.,TRBJ1-1,.,CASSQIGVKDRLNTEAFF,TGCGCCAGCAGCCAAATTGGTGTTAAGGACAGACTGAACACTGAAGCTTTCTTT
TRBV11-2,.,TRBJ1-5,many,CASSPRSNQPQHF,TGTGCCAGCAGCCCCCGGAGTAATCAGCCCCAGCATTTT
TRBV7-6,TRBD1,TRBJ2-3,many,CASSLAPRESGQGRTDTQYF,TGTGCCAGCAGCTTAGCGCCTAGAGAGTCGGGACAGGGTCGCACAGATACGCAGTATTTT
TRBV19,.,TRBJ2-7,few,CASSSTRREQYF,TGTGCCAGTAGTAGCACTCGTCGCGAGCAGTACTTC
TRBV27,.,TRBJ2-3,few,CASSLNGRVGTDTQYF,TGTGCCAGCAGTTTAAACGGACGAGTGGGAACAGATACGCAGTATTTT
TRBV2,.,TRBJ2-6,.,CASSEWGAGANVLTF,TGTGCCAGCAGTGAATGGGGGGCTGGGGCCAACGTCCTGACTTTC
TRBV7-8,.,TRBJ2-3,.,CASHPGLRTDTQYF,TGTGCCAGCCATCCGGGACTTCGCACAGATACGCAGTATTTT
TRBV18,TRBD1,TRBJ1-1,.,CASGDRDRAFF,TGTGCCAGCGGGGACAGGGATAGAGCTTTCTTT
TRBV7-9,TRBD2,TRBJ2-1,.,CASSFTASGRNNEQFF,TGTGCCAGCAGCTTTACTGCAAGCGGGAGGAACAATGAGCAGTTCTTC
TRBV7-3,TRBD1,TRBJ2-2,many,CASSLNPGQGATGELFF,TGTGCCAGCAGCTTAAATCCAGGACAGGGGGCAACCGGGGAGCTGTTTTTT
TRBV6-5,TRBD1,TRBJ2-1,.,CASRSDRVGSGEQFF,TGTGCCAGCAGGTCGGACAGGGTCGGATCGGGCGAGCAGTTCTTC
TRBV20-1,.,TRBJ1-5,.,CSARTGFNQPQHF,TGCAGTGCTAGGACCGGCTTCAATCAGCCCCAGCATTTT
TRBV7-2,.,TRBJ1-5,.,CASSLDRASQHF,TGTGCCAGCAGCTTAGACAGGGCCTCCCAGCATTTT
TRBV27,.,TRBJ1-2,few,CASSPTGPLYGYTF,TGTGCCAGCAGTCCTACAGGGCCCCTTTATGGCTACACCTTC
TRBV12-3/TRBV12-4,TRBD1,TRBJ1-5,.,CASRDTGGFNQPQHF,TGTGCCAGCAGGGACACAGGGGGCTTTAATCAGCCCCAGCATTTT
TRBV6-1,TRBD2,TRBJ2-1,.,CASRRGTSGNEQFF,TGTGCCAGCAGACGAGGGACTAGCGGCAATGAGCAGTTCTTC
TRBV5-6,.,TRBJ1-2,.,CASSPQGSHWGYTF,TGTGCCAGCAGCCCCCAAGGCAGCCACTGGGGCTACACCTTC
TRBV6-2/TRBV6-3,.,TRBJ2-3,.,CASNSLQGDTQYF,TGTGCCAGCAACTCACTCCAGGGAGATACGCAGTATTTT
TRBV19,.,TRBJ1-2,.,CASKGLVENYGYTF,TGTGCCAGTAAAGGACTAGTAGAAAACTATGGCTACACCTTC
TRBV7-6,TRBD2,TRBJ2-5,few,CASSSGLAGGLWETQYF,TGTGCCAGCAGCTCCGGACTAGCGGGAGGTCTATGGGAGACCCAGTACTTC
TRBV29-1,.,TRBJ2-1,.,CSVASATVLPFNEQFF,TGCAGCGTTGCCAGCGCCACCGTATTGCCCTTTAATGAGCAGTTCTTC
TRBV12-3/TRBV12-4,.,TRBJ2-1,many,CASSSQGYNEQFF,TGTGCCAGCAGTTCTCAAGGTTACAATGAGCAGTTCTTC
TRBV30,.,TRBJ2-4,.,CAWSESRPPPRVF,TGTGCCTGGAGTGAATCCCGGCCTCCCCCTAGGGTCTTC
TRBV7-3,.,TRBJ2-3,few,CASSPNWGADTQYF,TGTGCCAGCAGCCCCAACTGGGGGGCAGATACGCAGTATTTT
TRBV7-8,.,TRBJ2-5,many,CASSPRLGEREETQYF,TGTGCCAGCAGCCCTCGACTGGGGGAGAGGGAAGAGACCCAGTACTTC
TRBV4-1,.,TRBJ2-3,.,CASSQDRAPGTQYF,TGCGCCAGCAGCCAAGACAGGGCTCCCGGGACGCAGTATTTT
TRBV10-3,TRBD1,TRBJ2-7,.,CAIGRQGGYEQYF,TGTGCCATCGGTCGACAGGGCGGGTACGAGCAGTACTTC
TRBV11-2,TRBD2,TRBJ2-1,many,CASTYGGSPNEQFF,TGTGCCAGCACCTATGGCGGGAGCCCCAATGAGCAGTTCTTC
TRBV20-1,.,TRBJ2-4,.,CSARIQGSQNIQYF,TGCAGTGCACGGATACAGGGAAGCCAAAACATTCAGTACTTC